One T cell receptor (beta chain) is described in this entry. The data originate from a study of technical replicates of blood from a few donors. The germline V gene encodes CDR1 MNHEY and CDR2 SMNVEV (reference sequence). The CDR3 extends over 15 amino acids. V trimming: 4 bases; J trimming: 1 base; junction bases outside the gene matches: 2. Libraries were prepared by immunoSEQ multiplex PCR; TCRdb keeps only in-frame clonotypes and omits some of them. Of tens of thousands of clones in the sample, 95% were seen once. The material sequenced was T cells isolated from PBMCs. The receptor was isolated from a human donor in good health. The V call is TRBV27, the J call TRBJ2-7; 12 bases align to TRBD1. CDR3 sequence reads: CASSSGQGASYEQYF. As DNA, the CDR3 is TGTGCCAGCAGTTCGGGACAGGGGGCTTCCTACGAGCAGTACTTC.